The 32 T cell receptor beta chains in this list originate from one sample, sequenced in a study of graft-versus-host responses after intestinal transplantation. These receptors have no identified antigens. Only in-frame clones appear in the TCRdb table, and some are missing; sequencing was by immunoSEQ multiplex PCR. The sample includes 78,000 or so clones, 87% of them seen just once. Sequenced material: unstimulated CD8+ T cells sorted from spleen or lymph node cells, taken before transplant. Every receptor here comes from a human donor who was the organ donor for an intestinal transplant.

CDR3 in amino acids: CASSPGGLRAPFF. The CDR3 coding sequence is TGTGCCAGCAGCCCCGGGGGCCTCCGAGCGCCTTTCTTT. The chain has TRBV9 and TRBJ1-1, with a possible D match to TRBD1 (6 bases). Trimming shortened V by 4 bases and J by 12 bases, and 19 bases separated the two germline ends. The CDR3 covers 13 residues. The germline V gene has CDR1 SGDLS and CDR2 YYNGEE. Using reference TRBV9 and TRBJ1-1 for the parts outside the CDR3, the full variable domain is DSGVTQTPKHLITATGQRVTLRCSPRSGDLSVYWYQQSLDQGLQFLIQYYNGEERAKGNILERFSAQQFPDLHSELNLSSLELGDSALYFCASSPGGLRAPFFGQGTRLTVV.

The chain carries TRBV6-5 and TRBJ2-3; D is perhaps TRBD1 (5 bases). The CDR3 is 15 amino acids. In germline, CDR1 is MNHEY, CDR2 SVGAGI. The V end was cut by 4 bases, the J end by 3 bases, with 14 bases between. The CDR3 reads CASSSTGRSTDTQYF. DNA of the CDR3: TGTGCCAGCAGTTCAACAGGCCGATCGACAGATACGCAGTATTTT.

The CDR3 here is CATSRDRGGTDTQYF. CDR3 sequence (DNA): TGTGCCACCAGCAGAGACAGGGGTGGCACAGATACGCAGTATTTT. The V gene is TRBV15, the J gene TRBJ2-3; a possible D gene is TRBD1 (6 bases). V gave up 0 bases and J gave up 1 base, with 8 bases separating them. CDR1 and CDR2 from the germline V gene are LNHNV and YYDKDF (reference sequence). This CDR3 region has 15 residues.

The chain recombines TRBV7-9 with TRBJ1-1, with 12 bases lining up with TRBD1. The CDR3 is 15 residues long. With 8 bases clipped from V and 3 bases from J, the junction kept 7 bases outside the gene matches. From germline, CDR1 is SEHNR and CDR2 FQNEAQ (reference sequence). CDR3 nucleotide sequence: TGTGCCAGCCCGGGACAGGGGGCTGCGGACACTGAAGCTTTCTTT. Amino acid sequence: CASPGQGAADTEAFF.

The chain uses TRBV9 and TRBJ2-1; D is unresolved. Germline V gene sequence: CDR1 SGDLS, CDR2 YYNGEE. The CDR3 contains 14 residues. V dropped 0 bases and J dropped 4 bases, with 8 bases sitting between them. The CDR3 coding sequence is TGTGCCAGCAGCGTAGACGGCGGATACAATGAGCAGTTCTTC. This codes for CASSVDGGYNEQFF. The variable domain in full, completed from reference TRBV9 and TRBJ2-1, reads DSGVTQTPKHLITATGQRVTLRCSPRSGDLSVYWYQQSLDQGLQFLIQYYNGEERAKGNILERFSAQQFPDLHSELNLSSLELGDSALYFCASSVDGGYNEQFFGPGTRLTVL.

On this clone: This sample also contains other DNA sequences that code for the same CDR3. This chain connects TRBV4-1 to TRBJ1-2, with D possibly TRBD1 on 6 matching bases. There are 13 residues in the CDR3. The germline V and J ends were trimmed by 1 base and 6 bases, with 9 bases remaining between them. The germline gives CDR1 MGHRA, CDR2 YSYEKL. The CDR3: CASSQVGGDGYTF. CDR3 in DNA: TGCGCCAGCAGCCAAGTAGGGGGGGATGGCTACACCTTC.

The rearrangement links TRBV4-2 to TRBJ2-3; TRBD2 matches 12 bases. This CDR3 is built from 18 residues. V lost 0 bases and J lost 2; bases outside the gene matches: 6. The germline V gene encodes CDR1 LGHNA and CDR2 YNFKEQ. CDR3 bases: TGTGCCAGCAGCCAAGAGATTCTAGCGGGGGGGTACACAGATACGCAGTATTTT. It is translated as CASSQEILAGGYTDTQYF.

The chain is built from TRBV5-1 and TRBJ2-7, with 7 bases identical to TRBD2. V shed 6 bases and J 3 bases; nucleotides not matched to a gene: 6. Germline-derived CDR1 and CDR2 are SGHRS and YFSETQ. The CDR3 runs to 13 residues. CDR3 nucleotides: TGCGCCAGCATGATTTCGGGGGGCTACGAGCAGTACTTC. Translated, it gives CASMISGGYEQYF.

J is TRBJ1-2 and V is TRBV6-1; TRBD1 matches at 7 bases. Per the germline V gene, CDR1 is MNHNS and CDR2 is SASEGT. The CDR3 extends over 16 amino acids. V trimming: 4 bases; J trimming: 5 bases; junction bases outside the gene matches: 13. CDR3 loop: CASSGPPDRSVYGYTF. CDR3 nucleotides: TGTGCCAGCAGTGGGCCACCGGACAGGTCGGTATATGGCTACACCTTC.

The V gene is TRBV4-1, the J gene TRBJ1-6; D is ambiguous. Looked up from germline, CDR1 is MGHRA and CDR2 is YSYEKL. The V gene lost 4 bases and the J gene lost 0 bases, with 13 bases spanning the gap. The CDR3 contains 17 residues. CDR3 sequence (DNA): TGCGCCAGCAGCCCCGCGGCATTAAGCTCCTATAATTCACCCCTCCACTTT. Amino acids: CASSPAALSSYNSPLHF.

This chain joins TRBV4-1 and TRBJ1-1; the D gene is possibly TRBD1 (6 bases). Germline CDR1 and CDR2: MGHRA and YSYEKL. Trimming pared 0 bases from V and 5 bases from J, leaving 16 bases between. The CDR3 has 16 amino acids. Here the CDR3 reads CASSQEQVPRGTEAFF. For the CDR3, the DNA is TGCGCCAGCAGCCAAGAGCAGGTTCCAAGGGGGACTGAAGCTTTCTTT.

The chain is built from TRBV7-3 and TRBJ2-1, with D unresolved. This CDR3 is 13 amino acids long. Germline CDR1 reads SGHTA; CDR2 reads FQGTGA. V was clipped by 5 bases and J by 0 bases, with 5 bases between them. CDR3 sequence reads: CASSIDSYNEQFF. CDR3 sequence (DNA): TGTGCCAGCAGCATCGACTCCTACAATGAGCAGTTCTTC.

V usage is TRBV5-6 and J usage is TRBJ2-4; TRBD2 agrees at 9 bases. The J segment lost 3 bases and the V segment lost 1 base, leaving 11 bases of the junction unmatched. The CDR3 consists of 18 residues. Germline CDR1 reads SGHDT; CDR2 reads YYEEEE. The DNA for the CDR3 is TGTGCCAGCAGCTTGTTGGGACTAGCTTTACTCGGCAAAAACATTCAGTACTTC. Translating gives CASSLLGLALLGKNIQYF. Using reference TRBV5-6 and TRBJ2-4 for the parts outside the CDR3, the full variable domain is DAGVTQSPTHLIKTRGQQVTLRCSPKSGHDTVSWYQQALGQGPQFIFQYYEEEERQRGNFPDRFSGHQFPNYSSELNVNALLLGDSALYLCASSLLGLALLGKNIQYFGAGTRLSVL.

J is TRBJ1-2 and V is TRBV6-6, with 9 bases lining up with TRBD1. The V gene end was trimmed by 2 bases and the J gene end by 7 bases; junction bases not matched to a gene: 5. Looked up from germline, CDR1 is MNHNY and CDR2 is SVGAGI (reference sequence). The CDR3 has 14 amino acids. The CDR3: CASSYPQGARGYTF. The CDR3 nucleotides are TGTGCCAGCAGTTACCCACAGGGGGCGCGTGGCTACACCTTC.

The V and J genes are TRBV6-1 and TRBJ1-2; weak D call: TRBD1 (5 bases). This CDR3 comprises 15 residues. The V end was cut by 8 bases, the J end by 8 bases, with 24 bases between. Germline CDR1 MNHNS, CDR2 SASEGT. The chain's CDR3 is CASDALTGTLTGYTF. As DNA, the CDR3 is TGTGCCAGCGACGCCCTGACCGGGACCCTTACCGGCTACACCTTC.

The rearrangement uses TRBV5-5 and TRBJ2-3; D remains ambiguous. CDR3 length: 15 amino acids. The ends were cut back, 2 bases at V and 1 base at J, with 11 bases in the middle. CDR1 is SGHKS and CDR2 is YYEKEE in the germline V gene (reference sequence). The DNA for the CDR3 is TGTGCCAGCAGCTTCGCGGATTCGGGCACAGATACGCAGTATTTT. This encodes CASSFADSGTDTQYF.

The chain carries TRBV5-8 and TRBJ2-7, with 7 bases lining up with TRBD2. Germline loops: CDR1 SGHTS, CDR2 YDEGEE. The CDR3 runs 17 residues. The trim removed 7 bases at V and 0 bases at J, leaving 16 bases unmatched. CDR3 sequence: CASDPSAWRESSYEQYF. In nucleotides, the CDR3 is TGTGCCAGCGACCCCTCAGCTTGGCGGGAGAGCTCCTACGAGCAGTACTTC.

This sequence joins TRBV29-1 and TRBJ2-1; D not resolved. The CDR3 contains 11 residues. Per germline, CDR1 SQVTM and CDR2 ANQGSEA. The V gene lost 4 bases and the J gene lost 10 bases, with 11 bases spanning the gap. This CDR3 is CSVAQGVEQFF. In DNA form, the CDR3 reads TGCAGCGTTGCTCAAGGTGTAGAGCAGTTCTTC.

The V gene is TRBV5-1, the J gene TRBJ1-1; D call uncertain. In germline, CDR1 is SGHRS, CDR2 YFSETQ. The V end lost 1 base, the J end lost 3 bases, and 7 bases lay between the germline ends. The CDR3 sequence is 13 residues long. CDR3 loop: CASSLNSYTEAFF. DNA of the CDR3: TGCGCCAGCAGCTTGAACAGTTACACTGAAGCTTTCTTT.

The chain carries TRBV5-6 and TRBJ1-6; 7 bases map to TRBD1. The CDR3 spans 16 residues. With 1 base clipped from V and 8 bases from J, the junction kept 9 bases outside the gene matches. Germline assignment: CDR1 SGHDT and CDR2 YYEEEE. For the CDR3, the DNA is TGTGCCAGCAGCTTGAGGGCAATAGGGACAGATTCACCCCTCCACTTT. Its protein is CASSLRAIGTDSPLHF.

This clone was recorded only once. The CDR3 sequence is CASSVEDIHNSPLHF. CDR3 coding DNA: TGTGCCAGCAGCGTAGAGGACATCCATAATTCACCCCTCCACTTT. The chain has TRBV9 and TRBJ1-6; TRBD1 is a possible D gene (5 bases). The CDR3 has 15 residues. The V end was cut by 0 bases, the J end by 5 bases, with 9 bases between. Germline V gene lookup returns CDR1 SGDLS and CDR2 YYNGEE.

The chain is built from TRBV11-2 and TRBJ2-7, with a weak D call TRBD1 (6 bases). Germline CDR1 reads SGHAT; CDR2 reads FQNNGV. The CDR3 spans 13 residues. The germline V and J ends were trimmed by 4 bases and 3 bases, with 10 bases remaining between them. CDR3 sequence reads: CASSWTEVYEQYF. The CDR3 DNA reads as TGTGCCAGCAGCTGGACAGAGGTCTACGAGCAGTACTTC.

The chain uses TRBV25-1 and TRBJ1-5, with D maybe TRBD1 (5 bases). The ends were cut back, 4 bases at V and 5 bases at J, with 12 bases in the middle. Per germline, CDR1 MGHDK and CDR2 SYGVNS. This CDR3 has 14 residues. Written as DNA, the CDR3 is TGTGCCAGCAGTGGGAGGGGTTCGGATCAGCCCCAGCATTTT. This codes for CASSGRGSDQPQHF.

In its sample, this clone was seen a few times. CDR3 nucleotide sequence: TGTGCCAGCAGTGAAAAAGCGGGGGGCTCCTACGAGCAGTACTTC. It codes for CASSEKAGGSYEQYF. This chain links TRBV6-4 with TRBJ2-7; 9 nucleotides agree with TRBD2. Trimming took 3 bases from V and 0 from J; bases not matched to a gene: 3. CDR1 is MRHNA, CDR2 SNTAGT, per germline. This CDR3 is built from 15 residues.

V gene TRBV5-1 combines with J gene TRBJ2-3; the D is unclear. Germline CDR1 reads SGHRS; CDR2 reads YFSETQ. This CDR3 has 15 residues. V was shortened by 3 bases and J by 4 bases, with 15 bases between the two germline ends. CDR3 DNA: TGCGCCAGCAGCTCACGGACGTGGAAGGCAGATACGCAGTATTTT. Residues: CASSSRTWKADTQYF. Full variable domain (outside the CDR3, taken from reference TRBV5-1 and TRBJ2-3): KAGVTQTPRYLIKTRGQQVTLSCSPISGHRSVSWYQQTPGQGLQFLFEYFSETQRNKGNFPGRFSGRQFSNSRSEMNVSTLELGDSALYLCASSSRTWKADTQYFGPGTRLTVL.

The V gene is TRBV4-1, the J gene TRBJ2-7; 7 bases fit TRBD1. The CDR3 runs to 15 residues. Per germline, CDR1 MGHRA and CDR2 YSYEKL. Losses at the gene ends were 3 bases for V and 4 bases for J; bases not matched to a gene: 9. The CDR3 spells CASSQGRGSPYEQYF. CDR3 nucleotides: TGCGCCAGCAGCCAGGGCAGGGGGTCCCCTTACGAGCAGTACTTC.

The chain couples TRBV2 to TRBJ2-3; possibly TRBD1 for D (5 bases). The CDR3 covers 15 residues. Germline-derived CDR1 and CDR2 are SNHLY and FYNNEI. V dropped 7 bases and J dropped 2 bases, with 16 bases sitting between them. The chain's CDR3 is CASIRTRSFTDTQYF. DNA of the CDR3: TGTGCCAGCATTCGGACAAGGAGTTTCACAGATACGCAGTATTTT.

This rearrangement joins TRBV5-1 to TRBJ2-1; TRBD2 matches at 7 bases. The CDR3 loop spans 16 amino acids. J was trimmed by 10 bases and V by 0 bases; bases with no gene match: 13. Germline loops: CDR1 SGHRS, CDR2 YFSETQ. The CDR3 region is CASSLVRGGKKGEQFF. The CDR3 DNA sequence: TGCGCCAGCAGCTTGGTACGCGGGGGTAAAAAGGGGGAGCAGTTCTTC.

The chain joins TRBV27 to TRBJ1-5, with no clear D. The CDR3 loop spans 15 amino acids. The germline gives CDR1 MNHEY, CDR2 SMNVEV (reference sequence). Trimming shortened V by 2 bases and J by 0 bases, and 8 bases separated the two germline ends. The CDR3 nucleotides are TGTGCCAGCAGTTTAGGAAGTTATAGCAATCAGCCCCAGCATTTT. Translating it yields CASSLGSYSNQPQHF.

The chain has TRBV11-1 and TRBJ1-1, with D unresolved. Germline V CDR1 and CDR2: SGHAT, FQDESV (reference sequence). V lost 3 bases and J 3 bases, leaving 14 bases between the germline ends. The CDR3 sequence is 15 residues long. CDR3 residues: CASSFTDGRDTEAFF. The CDR3 nucleotides read TGTGCCAGCAGCTTTACGGATGGGCGGGACACTGAAGCTTTCTTT.

The chain couples TRBV28 to TRBJ1-1; no firm D call. The V gene's germline CDR1 is MDHEN and CDR2 SYDVKM. Trimming pared 3 bases from V and 5 bases from J, leaving 10 bases between. The CDR3 loop spans 13 amino acids. CDR3 residues: CASSFAPSTEAFF. CDR3 DNA sequence: TGTGCCAGCAGTTTTGCCCCCTCGACTGAAGCTTTCTTT.

The chain links TRBV4-1 to TRBJ1-5, with D possibly being TRBD1 (5 bases). The V end was cut by 3 bases, the J end by 7 bases, with 13 bases between. The length of the CDR3 is 14 residues. Germline V gene data show CDR1 as MGHRA and CDR2 as YSYEKL. DNA of the CDR3: TGCGCCAGCAGCCAGGGGATCTGGGGGCAGCCCCAGCATTTT. Amino acid sequence: CASSQGIWGQPQHF.